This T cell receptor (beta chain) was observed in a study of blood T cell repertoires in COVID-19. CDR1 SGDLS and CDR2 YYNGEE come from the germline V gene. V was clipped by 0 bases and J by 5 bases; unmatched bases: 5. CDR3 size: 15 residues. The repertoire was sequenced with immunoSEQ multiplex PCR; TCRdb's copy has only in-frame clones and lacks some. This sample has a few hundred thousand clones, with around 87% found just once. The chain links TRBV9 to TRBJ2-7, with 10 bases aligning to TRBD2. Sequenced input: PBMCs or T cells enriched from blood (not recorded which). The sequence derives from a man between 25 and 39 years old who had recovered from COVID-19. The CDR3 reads CASSVAASGGDEQYF. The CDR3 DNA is TGTGCCAGCAGCGTAGCTGCGAGCGGGGGGGACGAGCAGTACTTC.